Each of the 14 T cell receptor beta chains below was sequenced from the same sample in a study of blood T cell repertoires in COVID-19. Produced via immunoSEQ multiplex PCR; TCRdb's table is partial and in-frame only. In the table there are 25,000 to 30,000 clones, around 85% of which are singletons. Sequencing was carried out using peripheral blood. All receptors derive from a man aged 50 to 59 with active or convalescent COVID-19.

The CDR3 is CASSLWTENSPLHF. The CDR3, as DNA: TGTGCCAGCAGCTTGTGGACAGAGAATTCACCCCTCCACTTT. The chain is built from TRBV5-6 and TRBJ1-6, with D perhaps matching TRBD1 (6 bases). This CDR3 region has 14 residues. CDR1 and CDR2 (germline): SGHDT, YYEEEE. Trimming shortened V by 1 base and J by 7 bases, and 9 bases separated the two germline ends.

The genes are TRBV5-6 and TRBJ2-7, with D maybe TRBD1 (6 bases). Trimming took 4 bases from V and 3 from J, leaving 20 bases between them. This CDR3 region has 16 residues. The germline V gene has CDR1 SGHDT and CDR2 YYEEEE. CDR3 loop: CASSEQQGRANYEQYF. The CDR3 DNA sequence: TGTGCCAGCAGCGAACAACAGGGTCGGGCCAACTACGAGCAGTACTTC.

V and J are TRBV5-6 and TRBJ1-5, with D possibly matching TRBD1 (6 bases). The ends were cut back, 4 bases at V and 2 bases at J, with 10 bases in the middle. CDR1 and CDR2 from the germline V gene are SGHDT and YYEEEE. The CDR3 contains 14 residues. CDR3 nucleotide sequence: TGTGCCAGCAGCGGGGGGGCTGGCAATCAGCCCCAGCATTTT. It translates to CASSGGAGNQPQHF.

There are a few counts of this clone. The chain carries TRBV29-1 and TRBJ2-3; possibly TRBD1 for D (5 bases). V was pared by 5 bases and J by 3 bases, with 21 bases between. From germline, CDR1 is SQVTM and CDR2 ANQGSEA. The CDR3 runs to 16 residues. The CDR3 DNA follows: TGCAGCGTTACGAAGTCGGCAGGGTCGACGACAGATACGCAGTATTTT. Residues: CSVTKSAGSTTDTQYF.

The chain links TRBV4-1 to TRBJ2-7, with a possible D match to TRBD2 (5 bases). The CDR3 length is 17 residues. With 2 bases removed from V and 0 bases from J, the gap between germline ends came to 17 bases. Germline loops: CDR1 MGHRA, CDR2 YSYEKL. The CDR3 spells CASSQRVLVRNSYEQYF. CDR3 in DNA: TGCGCCAGCAGCCAACGCGTACTAGTCCGTAACTCCTACGAGCAGTACTTC.

CDR3 DNA: TGTGCCTGGGCGATATATCCAGGGGAAGAGCAGTACTTC. Amino acid sequence: CAWAIYPGEEQYF. The chain carries TRBV30 and TRBJ2-7; a weak D match, TRBD1 (6 bases). The V end lost 5 bases, the J end lost 7 bases, and 18 bases lay between the germline ends. This CDR3 region has 13 residues. CDR1 is GTSNPN, CDR2 SVGIG, per germline (reference sequence).

J is TRBJ1-5 and V is TRBV27; D perhaps matches TRBD1 (5 bases). The CDR3 is 15 amino acids. V shed 5 bases and J shed 2 bases, with 13 bases lying between them. Germline CDR1 MNHEY, CDR2 SMNVEV (reference sequence). The CDR3 nucleotides read TGTGCCAGCAGTACCCGCGGGGACGGCAATCAGCCCCAGCATTTT. This codes for CASSTRGDGNQPQHF.

J is TRBJ2-7 and V is TRBV7-3; 8 nucleotides agree with TRBD2. Germline values: CDR1 SGHTA, CDR2 FQGTGA. Trimming cost V 5 bases and J 3 bases; bases outside gene matches: 3. This CDR3 is 13 amino acids long. The CDR3 here is CASSAGTSYEQYF. CDR3 in DNA: TGTGCCAGCAGCGCGGGGACTAGCTACGAGCAGTACTTC. The variable domain in full, with the rest retrieved from reference TRBV7-3 and TRBJ2-7, is GAGVSQTPSNKVTEKGKYVELRCDPISGHTALYWYRQSLGQGPEFLIYFQGTGAADDSGLPNDRFFAVRPEGSVSTLKIQRTERGDSAVYLCASSAGTSYEQYFGPGTRLTVT.

This chain joins TRBV12-3 or TRBV12-4 and TRBJ2-7; no definite D call. Trimming pared 6 bases from V and 2 bases from J, leaving 11 bases between. CDR3 length equals 13 residues. For the CDR3, the DNA is TGTGCCAGCAGCGACACGCAAGCCTACGAGCAGTACTTC. It yields the protein CASSDTQAYEQYF.

J is TRBJ2-7 and V is TRBV29-1, with 11 bases aligning to TRBD1. Losses at the gene ends were 7 bases for V and 3 bases for J; bases not matched to a gene: 2. The CDR3 extends over 12 amino acids. CDR1 is SQVTM, CDR2 ANQGSEA, per germline. The CDR3 region is CSGGQGDYEQYF. The CDR3 region has the DNA TGCAGCGGGGGACAGGGGGACTACGAGCAGTACTTC.

The V call is TRBV6-5, the J call TRBJ2-5; D perhaps matches TRBD1 (6 bases). Germline lookup yields CDR1 MNHEY and CDR2 SVGAGI. The CDR3 totals 15 residues. V was cut by 0 bases and J by 2 bases, with 10 bases left in between. The CDR3 DNA sequence: TGTGCCAGCAGTTACTCAAGGACAGCACAAGAGACCCAGTACTTC. Protein sequence: CASSYSRTAQETQYF.

The chain combines TRBV29-1 with TRBJ1-4; the D gene is possibly TRBD1 (5 bases). The CDR3 runs to 12 residues. CDR1 SQVTM and CDR2 ANQGSEA come from the germline V gene. V was clipped by 4 bases and J by 8 bases, with 11 bases between them. CDR3 residues: CSVGRAGEKLFF. Written as DNA, the CDR3 is TGCAGCGTTGGCAGGGCGGGGGAAAAACTGTTTTTT.

The chain is built from TRBV11-3 and TRBJ2-7; D not resolved. Trimming stripped 5 bases from V and 3 bases from J, with 20 bases between. This CDR3 region has 16 residues. CDR1 is SGHNT and CDR2 is YENEEA in the germline V gene. The CDR3 sequence: CASSPYESYRSYEQYF. CDR3 nucleotide sequence: TGTGCCAGCAGCCCGTACGAGAGCTATCGGAGCTACGAGCAGTACTTC.

This clone was seen only once. V is TRBV18 and J is TRBJ1-2, with 8 bases lining up with TRBD1. CDR3 length: 17 residues. The V and J ends lost 1 base and 2 bases, in that order; junction bases with no gene match: 9. Germline CDR1 and CDR2: KGHSH and LQKENI. CDR3 DNA: TGTGCCAGCTCACCACGGCGGACAGGGAGAGGGAACTATGGCTACACCTTC. Its translation: CASSPRRTGRGNYGYTF.